The rows below give T cell receptor beta chains drawn from one sample of a study of cytomegalovirus exposure and HLA in healthy donors. Profiling relied on immunoSEQ multiplex PCR, and the TCRdb table lists in-frame clones only, not all of them. The profile shows 150,000 to 250,000 clones, roughly 77% of them singletons. The sequencing input was PBMCs. Receptor source: a young woman in good health and CMV-seronegative. CDR3s include the opening cysteine and the closing phenylalanine or tryptophan. The order of the fields is J gene, clone size, V gene, D gene, CDR3 DNA, CDR3 protein. The D gene is left open where the match is weak. Not every row has a clone size; where given, it reads once, few, many or a size class.

j_gene: TRBJ1-2
abundance: few
v_gene: TRBV6-1
d_gene: -
CDR3nt: TGTGCCAGCATTTCCCCTACGGGCTACACCTTC
CDR3aa: CASISPTGYTF

j_gene: TRBJ1-2
abundance: -
v_gene: TRBV29-1
d_gene: TRBD1
CDR3nt: TGCAGCGTCGACTCGACAAGGGGGCACAACTATGGCTACACCTTC
CDR3aa: CSVDSTRGHNYGYTF

j_gene: TRBJ2-5
abundance: -
v_gene: TRBV6-1
d_gene: TRBD2
CDR3nt: TGTGCCAGCAGTGAAGAACTAGCGGGGTTGGAGACCCAGTACTTC
CDR3aa: CASSEELAGLETQYF

j_gene: TRBJ2-1
abundance: -
v_gene: TRBV19
d_gene: TRBD2
CDR3nt: TGTGCCAGTAGTATAGCGGGAGGCATCGGCAATGAGCAGTTCTTC
CDR3aa: CASSIAGGIGNEQFF

j_gene: TRBJ1-1
abundance: many
v_gene: TRBV7-3
d_gene: -
CDR3nt: TGTGCCAGCAGCTTAACTGCAGGGATGGGAACTGAAGCTTTCTTT
CDR3aa: CASSLTAGMGTEAFF

j_gene: TRBJ2-1
abundance: -
v_gene: TRBV7-9
d_gene: TRBD1
CDR3nt: TGTGCCAGCAGCCCCCGGGACAGTCTCTACAATGAGCAGTTCTTC
CDR3aa: CASSPRDSLYNEQFF

j_gene: TRBJ1-1
abundance: -
v_gene: TRBV29-1
d_gene: TRBD1
CDR3nt: TGCAGTACGAAGGGACAGGCGATTAACACTGAAGCTTTCTTT
CDR3aa: CSTKGQAINTEAFF

j_gene: TRBJ1-2
abundance: -
v_gene: TRBV5-6
d_gene: -
CDR3nt: TGTGCCAGCGTCTCAGGAGGCTGGAGCTATGGCTACACCTTC
CDR3aa: CASVSGGWSYGYTF

j_gene: TRBJ2-1
abundance: few
v_gene: TRBV30
d_gene: TRBD2
CDR3nt: TGTGCCTGGAGTTGGGGCGGGAGGAGGTATGAGCAGTTCTTC
CDR3aa: CAWSWGGRRYEQFF

j_gene: TRBJ2-5
abundance: -
v_gene: TRBV6-5
d_gene: TRBD1
CDR3nt: TGTGCCAGCAGTTTCGGACAGGGGCGTGGGGAGACCCAGTACTTC
CDR3aa: CASSFGQGRGETQYF

j_gene: TRBJ2-7
abundance: -
v_gene: TRBV29-1
d_gene: TRBD2
CDR3nt: TGCAGCGTTGGGACGGGGGGCTCCTACGAGCAGTACTTC
CDR3aa: CSVGTGGSYEQYF

j_gene: TRBJ1-2
abundance: -
v_gene: TRBV7-2
d_gene: -
CDR3nt: TGTGCCAGCAGCTTAGGAGGCAGGGGATATACTAACTATGGCTACACCTTC
CDR3aa: CASSLGGRGYTNYGYTF

j_gene: TRBJ2-1
abundance: -
v_gene: TRBV5-1
d_gene: -
CDR3nt: TGCGCCAGCAGCTTAACCCCGGTGAACGAGCAGTTCTTC
CDR3aa: CASSLTPVNEQFF

j_gene: TRBJ1-1
abundance: -
v_gene: TRBV10-3
d_gene: -
CDR3nt: TGTGCCGCCGGGACTGAAGCTTTCTTT
CDR3aa: CAAGTEAFF

j_gene: TRBJ2-7
abundance: -
v_gene: TRBV9
d_gene: -
CDR3nt: TGTGCCAGCAGCGTAAACAGTCCGGACGAGCAGTACTTC
CDR3aa: CASSVNSPDEQYF

j_gene: TRBJ2-2
abundance: once
v_gene: TRBV6-6
d_gene: TRBD2
CDR3nt: TGTGCCAGCAGTTCCGGGACTAGCCAGAACACCGGGGAGCTGTTTTTT
CDR3aa: CASSSGTSQNTGELFF

j_gene: TRBJ2-1
abundance: -
v_gene: TRBV12-5
d_gene: TRBD2
CDR3nt: TGTGCTAGTGGTTTGCCGACAAGACTAGCTTCCTACTACAATGAGCAGTTCTTC
CDR3aa: CASGLPTRLASYYNEQFF

j_gene: TRBJ1-4
abundance: once
v_gene: TRBV5-1
d_gene: TRBD1
CDR3nt: TGCGCCAGCAGCGGCGGGACAGTCGGCAATGAAAAACTGTTTTTT
CDR3aa: CASSGGTVGNEKLFF

j_gene: TRBJ1-2
abundance: -
v_gene: TRBV6-6
d_gene: -
CDR3nt: TGTGCCAGCCGATTCAGCTATGGCTACACCTTC
CDR3aa: CASRFSYGYTF

j_gene: TRBJ2-5
abundance: -
v_gene: TRBV7-6
d_gene: -
CDR3nt: TGTGCCAGCAGCCCCCAGGGGTTGGGGAGAGAGACCCAGTACTTC
CDR3aa: CASSPQGLGRETQYF

j_gene: TRBJ1-2
abundance: -
v_gene: TRBV5-1
d_gene: -
CDR3nt: TGCGCCAGCAACCTGGACGGGCAGGGTGCGCGAGGCTACACCTTC
CDR3aa: CASNLDGQGARGYTF

j_gene: TRBJ2-1
abundance: -
v_gene: TRBV7-9
d_gene: TRBD2
CDR3nt: TGTGCCAGCAGCTCGGGACTAGCGGGGGGAGATGAGCAGTTCTTC
CDR3aa: CASSSGLAGGDEQFF

j_gene: TRBJ2-3
abundance: -
v_gene: TRBV6-1
d_gene: -
CDR3nt: TGTGCCAGCGCCAGGGTGGGTGATACGCAGTATTTT
CDR3aa: CASARVGDTQYF

j_gene: TRBJ1-1
abundance: -
v_gene: TRBV5-6
d_gene: -
CDR3nt: TGTGCCAGCAGCTTGGACATGAACACTGAAGCTTTCTTT
CDR3aa: CASSLDMNTEAFF

j_gene: TRBJ2-7
abundance: -
v_gene: TRBV7-2
d_gene: -
CDR3nt: TGTGCCAGCAGCCGTAGCTCCTACGAGCAGTACTTC
CDR3aa: CASSRSSYEQYF

j_gene: TRBJ2-7
abundance: -
v_gene: TRBV10-1
d_gene: TRBD1
CDR3nt: TGCGCCAGCAGTGCAGACAGGGGGCTTCTTCGCGAGCAGTACTTC
CDR3aa: CASSADRGLLREQYF

j_gene: TRBJ1-4
abundance: -
v_gene: TRBV5-8
d_gene: -
CDR3nt: TGTGCCAGCAGCTTTGAAGACAGTCAACGCAATGAAAAACTGTTTTTT
CDR3aa: CASSFEDSQRNEKLFF

j_gene: TRBJ2-3
abundance: -
v_gene: TRBV19
d_gene: TRBD1
CDR3nt: TGTGCCAGTAGTATGGGACAGTTAAGCACAGATACGCAGTATTTT
CDR3aa: CASSMGQLSTDTQYF

j_gene: TRBJ2-1
abundance: -
v_gene: TRBV4-1
d_gene: -
CDR3nt: TGCGCCAGCAGCCAAGTCTCGGACAGCAATGAGCAGTTCTTC
CDR3aa: CASSQVSDSNEQFF

j_gene: TRBJ1-4
abundance: -
v_gene: TRBV6-5
d_gene: -
CDR3nt: TGTGCCAGCAGAGGGACACTCCCGCGGGAAAAACTGTTTTTT
CDR3aa: CASRGTLPREKLFF

j_gene: TRBJ1-2
abundance: once
v_gene: TRBV27
d_gene: TRBD1
CDR3nt: TGTGCCAGCAGTTTATCGACCCCGGACAGGGGCTATGGCTACACCTTC
CDR3aa: CASSLSTPDRGYGYTF

j_gene: TRBJ2-3
abundance: -
v_gene: TRBV4-1
d_gene: TRBD2
CDR3nt: TGCGCCAGCAGCCCCGTCCCGACTAGCGGGAGCACAGATACGCAGTATTTT
CDR3aa: CASSPVPTSGSTDTQYF

j_gene: TRBJ2-1
abundance: -
v_gene: TRBV28
d_gene: TRBD2
CDR3nt: TGTGCCAGCAGACCTACTGGGGGACTAGCGGTATATAATGAGCAGTTCTTC
CDR3aa: CASRPTGGLAVYNEQFF

j_gene: TRBJ1-6
abundance: -
v_gene: TRBV10-2
d_gene: TRBD1
CDR3nt: TGCGCCAGCAGTCGACAGGGGGATAATTCACCCCTCCACTTT
CDR3aa: CASSRQGDNSPLHF

j_gene: TRBJ2-3
abundance: -
v_gene: TRBV9
d_gene: -
CDR3nt: TGTGCCAGCAGCGTAATGGGAGCCGCTAGCACAGATACGCAGTATTTT
CDR3aa: CASSVMGAASTDTQYF

j_gene: TRBJ1-4
abundance: -
v_gene: TRBV25-1
d_gene: -
CDR3nt: TGTGCCAGCCGCCAGTATCCGGAAAAACTGTTTTTT
CDR3aa: CASRQYPEKLFF

j_gene: TRBJ1-5
abundance: -
v_gene: TRBV7-8
d_gene: -
CDR3nt: TGTGCCAGCAGCTTAGTCTTAGTAGGCAATCAGCCCCAGCATTTT
CDR3aa: CASSLVLVGNQPQHF

j_gene: TRBJ2-7
abundance: -
v_gene: TRBV6-5
d_gene: TRBD1
CDR3nt: TGTGCCAGCAGTTACTTGAGCCAGGGGGCCTACGAGCAGTACTTC
CDR3aa: CASSYLSQGAYEQYF

j_gene: TRBJ1-1
abundance: -
v_gene: TRBV2
d_gene: TRBD1
CDR3nt: TGTGCCAGCAGTCGACAGGGACCCCCCTTTGGAGCTTTCTTT
CDR3aa: CASSRQGPPFGAFF

j_gene: TRBJ1-5
abundance: -
v_gene: TRBV1
d_gene: -
CDR3nt: TGCACCAGCAGCCGCCAGGACAATAGCAATCAGCCCCAGCATTTT
CDR3aa: CTSSRQDNSNQPQHF

j_gene: TRBJ2-7
abundance: -
v_gene: TRBV10-3
d_gene: TRBD2
CDR3nt: TGTGCCATCAGGGGACTAGCGGGATTCGGTCCCGATTTC
CDR3aa: CAIRGLAGFGPDF

j_gene: TRBJ1-1
abundance: -
v_gene: TRBV7-8
d_gene: TRBD1
CDR3nt: TGTGCCAGCAGCGCGCTGAGACAGGGTGCTTTCTTT
CDR3aa: CASSALRQGAFF

j_gene: TRBJ2-4
abundance: -
v_gene: TRBV11-2
d_gene: -
CDR3nt: TGTGCCAGCAGCTTCAATCTCGGGGTAGCCAAAAACATTCAGTACTTC
CDR3aa: CASSFNLGVAKNIQYF

j_gene: TRBJ1-5
abundance: -
v_gene: TRBV30
d_gene: -
CDR3nt: TGTGCCTGGAGTGTAGGGGGAAGTCAGCCCCAGCATTTT
CDR3aa: CAWSVGGSQPQHF

j_gene: TRBJ2-7
abundance: -
v_gene: TRBV5-4
d_gene: -
CDR3nt: TGTGCCAGCAGCCTGGGACGGGGGGACACCTACGAGCAGTACTTC
CDR3aa: CASSLGRGDTYEQYF

j_gene: TRBJ2-1
abundance: -
v_gene: TRBV19
d_gene: TRBD2
CDR3nt: TGTGCCAGTAGGTCCAGCGGGAGCTCCTACAATGAGCAGTTCTTC
CDR3aa: CASRSSGSSYNEQFF

j_gene: TRBJ2-1
abundance: few
v_gene: TRBV29-1
d_gene: -
CDR3nt: TGCAGCTCCCAGGGGGGCTACCCTTTCTACAATGAGCAGTTCTTC
CDR3aa: CSSQGGYPFYNEQFF

j_gene: TRBJ2-3
abundance: -
v_gene: TRBV30
d_gene: TRBD2
CDR3nt: TGTGCCTGGAGCCCTAGCGGGGTAACAGATACGCAGTATTTT
CDR3aa: CAWSPSGVTDTQYF

j_gene: TRBJ2-7
abundance: few
v_gene: TRBV19
d_gene: TRBD1
CDR3nt: TGTGCCAGTAGTAGGACAGGGGCCTCCTACGAGCAGTACTTC
CDR3aa: CASSRTGASYEQYF

j_gene: TRBJ2-3
abundance: -
v_gene: TRBV2
d_gene: -
CDR3nt: TGTGCCAGCAGTGAACCCCCGGGATTCACAGATACGCAGTATTTT
CDR3aa: CASSEPPGFTDTQYF

j_gene: TRBJ2-3
abundance: -
v_gene: TRBV4-1
d_gene: TRBD2
CDR3nt: TGCGCCAGTCGCCTAGCGGGGAGCACAGATACGCAGTATTTT
CDR3aa: CASRLAGSTDTQYF

j_gene: TRBJ2-1
abundance: -
v_gene: TRBV6-1
d_gene: TRBD2
CDR3nt: TGTGCCAGCAGTGGACTAGCGAACTCCTACAATGAGCAGTTCTTC
CDR3aa: CASSGLANSYNEQFF

j_gene: TRBJ2-5
abundance: -
v_gene: TRBV11-2
d_gene: -
CDR3nt: TGTGCCAGCGGCAGTAGGGGGGAGACCCAGTACTTC
CDR3aa: CASGSRGETQYF